This section outlines one T cell receptor beta chain sequence together with its context. This clonotype came up many times. The antigen it recognizes is unknown. No base quality values were provided; no much bigger clone lies one nucleotide off. Measured from the cysteine to the phenylalanine, the CDR3 is 14 residues long. Only the CDR3 part of the read is kept: 42 bases, read in frame from the first base. The junction carries 15 bases between V and J, which are trimmed by 4 bases and 8 bases respectively. From a lookup of the germline V gene, CDR1 and CDR2 are SGHTA and FQGTGA. This entry is derived from a study of T cells in Graves' hyperthyroidism and ophthalmopathy (dated by TCRdb to 2018 to 2020). Study-wide context: Peripheral blood samples were taken at initial diagnosis, before any treatment was given. A discovery cohort of roughly 100 patients, 43 with Graves' ophthalmopathy and approximately 57 with stable Graves' hyperthyroidism, was used to find distinguishing TCR V-J signatures. Prospective prediction of ophthalmopathy was tested in an independent validation cohort consisting of 18 to 20 hyperthyroidism patients and more than 15 patients who later progressed to ophthalmopathy. The approximately 90 discovery patients were randomly split 7:3 into training and test sets. Thyroid tissue and blood T-cell repertoires from roughly six Graves' hyperthyroidism patients were also compared in the study. Following sampling, methimazole starting at 30 mg daily was given to hyperthyroidism patients, and high-dose intravenous methylprednisolone was given to ophthalmopathy patients. The paper reports TCR Vbeta CDR3 sequencing of approximately 130 peripheral blood samples: around 45 ophthalmopathy, under 85 hyperthyroidism and roughly 17 progressor patients.

Results and caveats for the whole study, not just this receptor: In validation, progression to ophthalmopathy was predicted by the model with roughly 69% sensitivity and 72.22% specificity, a median of 6.5 months before onset. Ophthalmopathy was separated from stable hyperthyroidism by a 13 V-J signature model, with approximately 89% sensitivity and about 81% specificity obtained in cross-validation and 80%/75% obtained in testing. Sample size was not statistically predetermined, and blinding of investigators to group allocation was not performed. Most expanded thyroid clonotypes (frequency above 0.001) were also detected in blood, a finding suggesting that blood repertoires may reflect thyroid immune responses.

The TCR beta CDR3 regions were amplified from the RNA transcripts. The TCR CDR3 was subjected to a first round of RT-PCR using the HTBI primer set and the Qiagen OneStep RT-PCR kit. Libraries were constructed in a second round of multiplex PCR, after which size selection and purification were performed. Libraries were sequenced paired-end with 100 bp reads on an Illumina HiSeq2000. Processing in the source paper ran as follows. SOAPnuke was used to process the raw data, removing reads that contained adapters or uncalled bases, had a mean Phred below 15, or lacked an exact match to the constant primer or identifier. COPE v1.2.5 was used to merge high-quality paired reads, and clonotypes were defined as unique nucleotide sequences. MiTCR v1.1 was used to align the clonotypes against IMGT TRBV, TRBD and TRBJ reference segments. The analysis was restricted to V-J combinations with a frequency above 0.0001, which together covered around 99% of the repertoires. A TCS score was defined as the ratio of F50 (clonal expansion) to E x V (chaos), with BLOSUM62-based TCRdist applied between CDR3 peptides within each V-J. Welch's t-statistics and random forest reduced around 510 V-J features to roughly 13, which were used in a naive Bayes classifier (R e1071). TCRdb reworked the public reads: Q25 trimming with fastp, MiXCR clone assembly, productive beta chains retained. Here each entry gathers all rows of one CDR3 protein and keeps the most common genes and DNA. The V and J calls reflect TCRdb's pipeline rather than the authors' work. In this sample the table shows 250,000 to 350,000 distinct CDR3 sequences, about 20% of which occur a single time. Around two thirds of the sample lies in the top ten.

In the ophthalmopathy patients, disease was moderately to severely active, with a Clinical Activity Score of 3 or more, a NOSPECS grade of 4 or more, and a duration of less than 3 months. Exclusion was applied to patients with uncontrolled infections, other autoimmune diseases, pregnancy or lactation. Diagnoses were established on the basis of clinical symptoms, serum thyroxine and TRAb, thyroid ultrasound, and orbital computed tomography. PBMCs were separated from roughly 9.3 ml of fresh peripheral blood using Ficoll-Paque density gradient centrifugation. Total RNA was extracted using Trizol reagent, and RNA quality was assessed on an Agilent 2100 Bioanalyzer.

Sequencing was carried out using blood. The sequence came from a young man with Graves' ophthalmopathy. The chain uses TRBV7-3 and TRBJ2-1, with the D gene call left open. The DNA sequence reads TGTGCCAGCAGCTCGGACCCCGGAGTGGATGAGCAGTTCTTC. Its translation reads: CASSSDPGVDEQFF.